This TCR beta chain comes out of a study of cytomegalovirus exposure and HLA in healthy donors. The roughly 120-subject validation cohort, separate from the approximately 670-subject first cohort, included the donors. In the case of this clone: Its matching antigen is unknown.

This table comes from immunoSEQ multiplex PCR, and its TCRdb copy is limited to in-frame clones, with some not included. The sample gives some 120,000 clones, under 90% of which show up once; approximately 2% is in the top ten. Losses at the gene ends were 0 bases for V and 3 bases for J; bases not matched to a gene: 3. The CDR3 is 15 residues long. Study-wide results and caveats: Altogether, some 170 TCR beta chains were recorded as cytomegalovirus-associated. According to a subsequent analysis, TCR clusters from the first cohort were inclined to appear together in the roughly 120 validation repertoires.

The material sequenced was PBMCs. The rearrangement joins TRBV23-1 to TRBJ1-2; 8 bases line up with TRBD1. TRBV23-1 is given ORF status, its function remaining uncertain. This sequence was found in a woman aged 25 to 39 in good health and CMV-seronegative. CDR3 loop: CASSQSGQVHYGYTF. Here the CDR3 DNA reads TGCGCCAGCAGTCAATCGGGACAGGTTCACTATGGCTACACCTTC.